A single sample gave rise to the 10 T cell receptor beta chains below, sequenced in a study of CD8 T cells in Susac syndrome. Reverse transcription used about 0.45 to 1 ug RNA and random hexamers. TCRdb re-derived calls from the immunoSEQ multiplex PCR reads in MiXCR, one entry per CDR3 protein. The table lists around 300,000 distinct CDR3 sequences, 65% to 90% of them singletons. The source material was CD8+ T cells from PBMCs. The origin of the receptors is a human donor with multiple sclerosis.

The V call is TRBV12-3 or TRBV12-4, the J call TRBJ2-3, with D possibly being TRBD2 (6 bases). The CDR3 runs to 15 residues. Trimming shortened V by 8 bases and J by 3 bases, and 18 bases separated the two germline ends. The CDR3 DNA sequence: TGTGCCAGCGCCGCGGGGCCCCAAGGGACAGATACGCAGTATTTT. Its translation: CASAAGPQGTDTQYF.

The J gene is TRBJ2-3, the V gene TRBV19; 9 bases map to TRBD1. Trimming removed 3 bases from V and 3 bases from J; junction bases left unmatched: 1. Per germline, CDR1 LNHDA and CDR2 SQIVND (reference sequence). The CDR3 length is 14 residues. For the CDR3, the DNA is TGTGCCAGTAGTATTGGGACAGGGACAGATACGCAGTATTTT. It is translated as CASSIGTGTDTQYF. The entire variable domain, with the rest obtained from reference TRBV19 and TRBJ2-3, is as follows: DGGITQSPKYLFRKEGQNVTLSCEQNLNHDAMYWYRQDPGQGLRLIYYSQIVNDFQKGDIAEGYSVSREKKESFPLTVTSAQKNPTAFYLCASSIGTGTDTQYFGPGTRLTVL.

The chain has TRBV4-3 and TRBJ2-5; 7 nucleotides line up with TRBD1. The germline V gene encodes CDR1 LGHNA and CDR2 YSLEER. The J segment lost 3 bases and the V segment lost 1 base, leaving 2 bases of the junction unmatched. This CDR3 contains 14 residues. CDR3 amino acids: CASSQGTGKETQYF. The CDR3 nucleotides are TGCGCCAGCAGCCAAGGGACAGGTAAAGAGACCCAGTACTTC.

This chain uses TRBV7-6 with TRBJ2-1; either TRBD1 or TRBD2 may fit D (6 bases each). V was pared by 2 bases and J by 12 bases, with 20 bases between. The CDR3 length is 15 residues. CDR1 and CDR2 from the germline V gene are SGHVS and FNYEAQ. The CDR3 nucleotides read TGTGCCAGCAGCTTATCCGTCTCGGGGGCAGAATGGCAGTTCTTC. It is translated as CASSLSVSGAEWQFF.

The V gene is TRBV4-3, the J gene TRBJ2-6; 7 positions match TRBD2. The CDR3 totals 15 residues. V was clipped by 2 bases and J by 3 bases; unmatched bases: 1. CDR1 LGHNA and CDR2 YSLEER come from the germline V gene. DNA of the CDR3: TGCGCCAGCAGCCAAAGGGAGGGTGGGGCCAACGTCCTGACTTTC. Its translation is CASSQREGGANVLTF.

J is TRBJ2-7 and V is TRBV9; possibly TRBD1 for D (6 bases). In germline, CDR1 is SGDLS, CDR2 YYNGEE. V gave up 0 bases and J gave up 0 bases, with 16 bases separating them. The CDR3 is made up of 17 amino acids. CDR3 residues: CASSVVPQGYSSYEQYF. Here the CDR3 DNA reads TGTGCCAGCAGCGTAGTCCCCCAGGGGTACTCCTCCTACGAGCAGTACTTC.

The chain links TRBV7-2 to TRBJ2-7; possibly TRBD2 for D (6 bases). Germline lookup yields CDR1 SGHTA and CDR2 FQGNSA. V gave up 3 bases and J gave up 4 bases, with 13 bases separating them. This CDR3 is 14 amino acids long. The CDR3 sequence: CASSFDLLAYEQYF. CDR3 coding DNA: TGTGCCAGCAGCTTCGACCTACTAGCATACGAGCAGTACTTC.

This chain joins TRBV4-3 and TRBJ2-2, with TRBD2 matching over 12 bases. CDR1 and CDR2 from the germline V gene are LGHNA and YSLEER. This CDR3 is 20 amino acids long. J was trimmed by 4 bases and V by 0 bases; bases with no gene match: 12. CDR3 nucleotide sequence: TGCGCCAGCAGCCAAGACCCCGGACTAGCGGGATACGTACGCACCGGGGAGCTGTTTTTT. The encoded protein is CASSQDPGLAGYVRTGELFF.

The chain employs TRBV27 and TRBJ2-7; possibly TRBD2 for D (7 bases). The V end lost 3 bases, the J end lost 7 bases, and 22 bases lay between the germline ends. Germline loops: CDR1 MNHEY, CDR2 SMNVEV (reference sequence). The CDR3 is made up of 16 amino acids. The DNA of the CDR3 is TGTGCCAGCAGTTTGCTGGGGGGGGCCTCTGGGTGGGAGCAGTACTTC. It translates to CASSLLGGASGWEQYF.

Details on this clonotype: The junction does not match germline at one end; this may be a read error. The chain links TRBV5-6 to TRBJ2-1; D remains ambiguous. CDR3 size: 14 residues. Germline values: CDR1 SGHDT, CDR2 YYEEEE. The CDR3 protein is CASSLEVGYNKQFF. In DNA form, the CDR3 reads TGTGCCAGCAGCTTGGAGGTAGGGTACAATAAGCAGTTCTTC. Together with reference TRBV5-6 and TRBJ2-1, the CDR3 gives the full variable domain: DAGVTQSPTHLIKTRGQQVTLRCSPKSGHDTVSWYQQALGQGPQFIFQYYEEEERQRGNFPDRFSGHQFPNYSSELNVNALLLGDSALYLCASSLEVGYNKQFFGPGTRLTVL.